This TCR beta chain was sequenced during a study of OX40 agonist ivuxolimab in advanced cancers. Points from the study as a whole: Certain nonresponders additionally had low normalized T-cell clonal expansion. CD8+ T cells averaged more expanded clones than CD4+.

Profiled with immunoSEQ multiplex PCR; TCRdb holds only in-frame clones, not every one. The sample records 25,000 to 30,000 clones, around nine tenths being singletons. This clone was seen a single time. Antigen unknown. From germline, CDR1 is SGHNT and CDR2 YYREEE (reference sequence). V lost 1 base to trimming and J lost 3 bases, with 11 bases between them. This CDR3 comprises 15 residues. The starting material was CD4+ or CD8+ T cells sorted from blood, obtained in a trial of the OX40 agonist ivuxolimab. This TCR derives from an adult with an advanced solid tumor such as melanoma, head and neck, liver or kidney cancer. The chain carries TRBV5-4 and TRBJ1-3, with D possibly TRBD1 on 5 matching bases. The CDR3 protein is CASSLNSGVGNTIYF. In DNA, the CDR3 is TGTGCCAGCAGCTTGAACTCGGGGGTTGGAAACACCATATATTTT.